This record concerns one T cell receptor beta chain sequence. Its antigen is not identified. PCR was performed using 60 Vbeta and 13 Jbeta primers. Sequencing was performed with immunoSEQ multiplex PCR; in TCRdb, only in-frame clones are kept and a portion is missing. The table records about 140,000 clones, roughly 77% of them present only once. The source of the sample is a study of cytomegalovirus exposure and HLA in healthy donors. Regarding the study as a whole: A later analysis associated 15,000 or so TCR beta sequences with HLA alleles at a 0.05 false discovery rate.

The clonotype was recovered from a man in his late teens or twenties in good health and CMV-seropositive. Sequencing input: PBMCs.

CDR3 sequence reads: CASSIIGTRNTEAFF. Here the CDR3 DNA reads TGTGCCAGTAGTATAATTGGGACAAGGAACACTGAAGCTTTCTTT. V and J are TRBV19 and TRBJ1-1, with D perhaps matching TRBD1 (6 bases). CDR3 length: 15 residues. V was clipped by 2 bases and J by 1 base, with 11 bases between them. Germline CDR1 reads LNHDA; CDR2 reads SQIVND (reference sequence).